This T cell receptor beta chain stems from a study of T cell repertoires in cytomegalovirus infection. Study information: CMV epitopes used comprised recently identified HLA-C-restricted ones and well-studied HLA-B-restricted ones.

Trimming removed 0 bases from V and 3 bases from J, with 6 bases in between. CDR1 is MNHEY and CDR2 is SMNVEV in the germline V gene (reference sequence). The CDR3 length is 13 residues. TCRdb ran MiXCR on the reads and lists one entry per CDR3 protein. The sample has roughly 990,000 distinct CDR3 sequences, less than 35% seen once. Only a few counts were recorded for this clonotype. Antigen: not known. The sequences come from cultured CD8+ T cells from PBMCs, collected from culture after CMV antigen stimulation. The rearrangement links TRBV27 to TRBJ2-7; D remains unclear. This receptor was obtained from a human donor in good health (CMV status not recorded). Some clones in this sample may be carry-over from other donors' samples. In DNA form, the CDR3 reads TGTGCCAGCAGTTTATCCCCGATCTACGAGCAGTACTTC. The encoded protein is CASSLSPIYEQYF.